Below, 8 T cell receptor beta chains from the same sample are listed, as sequenced in a study of control samples from healthy donors and cancer patients. Sequencing used immunoSEQ multiplex PCR; TCRdb keeps in-frame clones, though not all of them. The sample includes about 130,000 clones, 87% of them seen just once. Specimen: blood. These TCRs come from a man aged 18 to 29 in good health.

The genes are TRBV11-2 and TRBJ2-1, with a possible D match to TRBD2 (6 bases). The length of the CDR3 is 14 residues. Trimming took 2 bases from V and 9 from J, leaving 14 bases between them. CDR1 and CDR2 from the germline V gene are SGHAT and FQNNGV. The CDR3 coding sequence is TGTGCCAGCAGCTTATGGGGTGGGGAGGTTGAGCAGTTCTTC. Translated: CASSLWGGEVEQFF.

The chain combines TRBV2 with TRBJ1-6; the D gene is possibly TRBD1 (5 bases). Germline V lookup: CDR1 SNHLY, CDR2 FYNNEI. Between the trimmed V and J ends, which lost 5 bases and 13 bases, there was a span of 9 bases. The CDR3 is 11 amino acids. The CDR3 coding sequence is TGTGCCAGCAGTTTGACAGAGCCCCTCCACTTT. Encoded protein: CASSLTEPLHF.

The V and J genes are TRBV14 and TRBJ2-7; weak D call: TRBD1 (6 bases). This CDR3 spans 15 amino acids. Germline V gene data show CDR1 as SGHDN and CDR2 as FVKESK. Trimming removed 0 bases from V and 3 bases from J, with 12 bases in between. CDR3 loop: CASSQELRTVYEQYF. The CDR3 region has the DNA TGTGCCAGCAGCCAAGAACTAAGGACAGTCTACGAGCAGTACTTC.

This chain links TRBV30 with TRBJ2-2; D perhaps matches TRBD2 (5 bases). Germline V gives CDR1 GTSNPN, CDR2 SVGIG (reference sequence). Trimming cost V 3 bases and J 7 bases, with 9 bases left between them. This CDR3 comprises 12 residues. This chain's CDR3 is CAWRIGNGELFF. Here the CDR3 DNA reads TGTGCCTGGAGGATCGGGAACGGGGAGCTGTTTTTT.

V gene TRBV5-1 combines with J gene TRBJ1-1, with D maybe TRBD1 (5 bases). The CDR3 covers 15 residues. Trimming took 4 bases from V and 6 from J, leaving 19 bases between them. The germline CDR1 and CDR2 sequences are SGHRS and YFSETQ. Here the CDR3 DNA reads TGCGCCAGCAGCGACCTCGGACACGGGGTAGCTGAAGCTTTCTTT. Amino acid sequence: CASSDLGHGVAEAFF.

The chain uses TRBV4-1 and TRBJ2-1; D is unresolved. V lost 2 bases to trimming and J lost 7 bases, with 18 bases between them. Germline lookup yields CDR1 MGHRA and CDR2 YSYEKL. CDR3 length: 16 amino acids. In nucleotides, the CDR3 is TGCGCCAGCAGCCAATTATGGCGGCAGGTCATAAATGAGCAGTTCTTC. This gives the protein CASSQLWRQVINEQFF.

The chain recombines TRBV29-1 with TRBJ1-2; D gene unclear. The CDR3 has 13 residues. The V end lost 2 bases, the J end lost 1 base, and 8 bases lay between the germline ends. The germline V gene encodes CDR1 SQVTM and CDR2 ANQGSEA. The CDR3 spells CSVELSINYGYTF. Written as DNA, the CDR3 is TGCAGCGTTGAATTGTCGATTAACTATGGCTACACCTTC.

This clone appeared a few times. CDR3 DNA sequence: TGTGCCAGCAGTTTTACGGGACACCTCAATCAGCCCCAGCATTTT. Translated, it gives CASSFTGHLNQPQHF. V usage is TRBV27 and J usage is TRBJ1-5; perhaps TRBD1 as D (6 bases). The CDR3 has 15 residues. V was cut by 3 bases and J by 3 bases, with 12 bases left in between. Germline-derived CDR1 and CDR2 are MNHEY and SMNVEV (reference sequence).